This T cell receptor beta chain emerged from a study of technical replicates of blood from a few donors. Only one count was recorded for this clone. Libraries were prepared by immunoSEQ multiplex PCR; TCRdb keeps only in-frame clonotypes and omits some of them. The table shows 60,000 to 90,000 clones, with about 97% occurring only once. Germline CDR1 reads SGHDT; CDR2 reads YYEEEE. This CDR3 has 15 residues. V trimming: 0 bases; J trimming: 3 bases; junction bases outside the gene matches: 2. The clonotype originates from a human donor in good health. The sequencing sample was made of T cells isolated from PBMCs. The chain joins TRBV5-6 to TRBJ2-2; TRBD2 aligns across 7 bases. DNA of the CDR3: TGTGCCAGCAGCTTGGGTGGGAGGGACACCGGGGAGCTGTTTTTT. It specifies CASSLGGRDTGELFF.